The entry that follows covers one T cell receptor (beta chain) sequence. This clone's antigen is unknown. No base-level quality is on record; no much larger clone is a single base apart. This sample is part of a study of cytomegalovirus exposure and HLA in healthy donors (dated by TCRdb to the late 2010s). Notes on the research overall: According to an earlier analysis of a few hundred of the donors, some 170 million T cells yielded over 100 million unique TCR beta sequences and about 300 Gb of sequence data. Alongside the repertoire data, information on donor age, sex, ethnicity and CMV serostatus was compiled. An earlier analysis of about 620 of the donors applied high-throughput TCR beta sequencing to assess whether each TCR beta V gene segment acted as functional or pseudogenic. Using immunosequencing, the study profiled T cell repertoires from around 670 subjects and related those repertoires to cytomegalovirus serostatus. On average, around 230,000 unique TCR beta nucleotide sequences were sequenced per donor among 398 genotyped donors of the cohort, with 15% to 20% of those sequences being non-productive. HLA typing covered class I and class II loci at four-digit resolution. High-throughput TCR immunosequencing, statistical association of individual TCRs with disease status, and machine learning were combined to predict cytomegalovirus infection status. Of the roughly 400 genotyped donors, approximately 83% fell in the genetic ancestry cluster associated with self-reported Caucasian donors. Rather than drawing on any new phenotypic data, the later analysis identified candidate immune exposures from TCR beta sequences and the way those sequences occurred across donors. Roughly 5 DR-DQ haplotypes were handled as single units for association and clustering because linkage in the cohort was strong. The study aimed to test whether cataloging public T cell receptors could reveal signatures of past pathogen exposure. An early release covering roughly 600 HLA-typed donors comprised about 290 gigabases of sequencing data and approximately 80 million unique TCR sequences. Genome-wide SNP genotypes for about three fifths of the roughly 700 donors were used in a later genetic analysis, which treated that subset as a discovery cohort. A separate validation cohort of roughly 130 different subjects was used in addition to the approximately 700-subject first cohort. Typing coverage varied by locus: 629-630 donors for A, B, C, DRB1 and DQB1; around 560 for DQA1; over 600 for DPA1; roughly 470 for DPB1. Every repertoire in the discovery cohort had been generated on one and the same sequencing platform. In a later analysis, previously published TCR beta repertoires from 550 to 700 donors were re-analyzed and high-resolution HLA genotyping was added so that TCR occurrence patterns could be studied. Results the study describes overall, beyond this receptor: The 87-base-pair reads could not distinguish some IMGT-functional V segments, including TRBV6-2 and TRBV6-3, so those segments were excluded. When HLA alleles, especially DR and DQ, strongly co-occurred, TCR associations were difficult to assign to individual alleles. A further reported finding was that TCR beta sequences accurately predicted the HLA-A and HLA-B alleles for most subjects in the first cohort. In a later analysis, the rate of TCR association differed among HLA loci, with DRB1 alleles having the most associated TCRs and HLA-C alleles having the fewest. Most CMV-associated TCR beta chains appeared to be HLA-restricted in a later analysis, and the HLA associations seemed to be driven largely by CMV exposure. Most TCR sequences were observed very rarely across donors, whereas some public TCRs were present in many individuals. In a later analysis, around 17,000 TCR beta sequences were associated with specific HLA alleles at a false discovery rate of 0.05. The study gave a list of about 160 TCR beta chains associated with cytomegalovirus. Broadly in line with IMGT annotations, most TCR beta V segments showed up in productive rearrangements about 90% or about 30% of the time in an earlier analysis of 450 to 600 of the donors. An association between a missense DCLRE1C variant and V-gene and J-gene trimming of TCR beta chains was found in a later genetic analysis and replicated in an independent cohort. A few of the identified cytomegalovirus-associated TCR beta chains were confirmed in vitro to be specific for cytomegalovirus antigens. The earlier analysis of nearly 600 of the donors excluded over 15 rarely observed V segments, including chromosome 9 orphons, because counts were too low. In both the original and validation cohorts, the classifier was reported to diagnose cytomegalovirus status with high specificity and sensitivity. In a later analysis, several top co-occurrence clusters were reported to appear linked to parvovirus B19, influenza, CMV and Epstein-Barr virus. Compared with the 666-donor mean, donors in an Asian-associated ancestry cluster had fewer N-insertions in productive TCRs, according to a later genetic analysis. This cohort had only TCR beta chains sequenced, and the lack of alpha or paired-chain data limited which features could be detected. Because HLA typing was missing for some donors at each locus, association tests included only the typed subset. The authors suggested that the approach could potentially be generalized to other disease states and immunological phenotypes. Correlated functional status among segregating V segments might be attributable to linkage disequilibrium, but an unknown experimental factor could not be ruled out. The presence/absence analyses assumed that sequencing depth was roughly uniform across donors, and that assumption may not be true. A cluster of highly shared sequence variants was judged likely to represent a technical artifact of the sequencing pipeline. Compared with equally common non-associated chains, HLA-associated TCR beta chains in a later analysis were more clonally expanded and had lower generation probabilities. The only immune exposure information available for the cohort was CMV serostatus.

In the germline V gene, CDR1 corresponds to SGHRS and CDR2 to YFSETQ. There are 14 amino acids in the CDR3, from cysteine to phenylalanine inclusive. The retained sequence is limited to the CDR3, 42 bases, with the frame set at the first base. Cut back by 5 bases and 3 bases, the V and J ends lie 14 bases apart. The cohort was made up of 666 healthy bone marrow donors. At the time of sampling, all cohort members were nominally healthy, though unrecorded immune exposures were likely present. The donor was CMV seropositive and belonged to the group of 250 to 350 seropositive cohort members. A peripheral blood sample was provided by each donor, and peripheral blood mononuclear cells were used for TCR beta sequencing. The Qiagen DNeasy Blood Extraction Kit was used to extract genomic DNA from the blood cell samples. Libraries came from the immunoSEQ multiplex PCR assay. A mixture of 60 forward primers for TCR Vbeta segments and 13 reverse primers for TCR Jbeta segments was used in the multiplex PCR. The CDR3 region of rearranged TCR beta genes was amplified from genomic DNA by a multiplex PCR assay. Amplified TCR beta libraries were sequenced as 87-base-pair reads on the Illumina HiSeq System. On the study's bioinformatics: A later analysis tallied some 79 million unique TCR beta chains across the 666 repertoires, and around 9.9 million of those chains were shared by two or more donors. A nearest-neighbor algorithm error-corrected the raw reads and collapsed the reads into unique sequences, merging closely related sequences to remove PCR and sequencing errors. To assign V, D and J gene segments, CDR3 sequences were aligned to IMGT reference sequences. For a sequence to be retained, a match of at least six nucleotides was required to both a V gene segment and a J gene segment. A rearrangement counted as productive if the CDR3 had no stop codons and remained in frame with V and J, and every other rearrangement counted as non-productive. CDR3 was defined according to IMGT convention as the region running from the second conserved V-encoded cysteine to the conserved J-encoded phenylalanine. In an earlier analysis of approximately 590 of the donors, sequences lacking an unambiguous match to a single V gene segment were excluded. An earlier analysis of 587 of the donors called V segments functional above 56.7% productive rearrangements and segregating when the between-donor standard deviation exceeded 5%. To diagnose cytomegalovirus status from the catalog of TCR beta chain sequences, a statistical classification framework was built. V and J gene assignment, in a later analysis, came from comparing TCR nucleotide sequences with IMGT/GENE-DB human TR gene sequences. The TCRdist pipeline was used in a later analysis to assign CDR3 sequences and most-parsimonious VDJ recombination scenarios. In a later analysis, every TCR beta chain was defined by the combination of its CDR3 amino acid sequence and its V-gene family, and reads without a unique V-gene family were dropped. As a way to deal with suspected cross-contamination and a sequencing artifact, a later analysis dropped roughly 600 nucleotide sequences that were highly shared and had low generation probability. A later analysis calculated a clonal expansion index for each public chain from normalized within-repertoire ranks of inferred template counts. A later analysis computed generation probabilities with a VDJ recombination model fitted to out-of-frame rearrangements, and checked the results against IGoR. Hypergeometric tests were used in a later analysis to score TCR-TCR, TCR-HLA and TCR-CMV co-occurrence, with a repertoire-size bias correction applied to the TCR pairs. In a later analysis, false discovery rates were estimated by permuting HLA or CMV assignments 20 times. In a later analysis, co-occurring TCRs were grouped with DBSCAN, and TCRdist sequence similarity was added when clustering was performed within HLA-allele-positive subsets. Co-occurrence clustering excluded repertoires with fewer than 30,000 or more than 120,000 public chains, plus five with anomalous nucleotide sharing. TCRdb took this table from immuneACCESS and kept in-frame rearrangements with V and J called. Such tables lack part of the clones; where checked against another copy, unresolved V genes explain under half of the gap, and the rest is unexplained. The V and J calls and clone size are taken from that table; D and trimming were inferred from the DNA. This sample gives 100,000 or so clones in total; around four fifths of them show up just once. Clones ranked in the top ten supply roughly 9.2% of the sample.

The specimen was PBMCs. The chain joins TRBV5-1 to TRBJ1-1; TRBD1 could be the D gene, as 5 bases match. This sequence originates from a woman in her 40s in good health and CMV-seropositive. The DNA is as follows: TGCGCCAGCAGGGACCCAGGGATGGACACTGAAGCTTTCTTT. This is translated as CASRDPGMDTEAFF.